The 21 T cell receptor beta chains below were found in one sample sequenced in a study of cytomegalovirus exposure and HLA in healthy donors. Researchers ran the PCR with 60 Vbeta and 13 Jbeta primers. Profiling relied on immunoSEQ multiplex PCR, and the TCRdb table lists in-frame clones only, not all of them. The profile covers about 160,000 clones, with 75% to 80% appearing a single time and around 0.96% taken by the ten largest. The specimen sequenced was PBMCs. These receptors came from a woman aged 50 to 60 in good health and CMV-seropositive.

The J gene is TRBJ1-5, the V gene TRBV6-5; D call uncertain. This CDR3 is 14 amino acids long. The germline CDR1 and CDR2 sequences are MNHEY and SVGAGI. Trimming shortened V by 5 bases and J by 3 bases, and 11 bases separated the two germline ends. CDR3 residues: CASSAALANQPQHF. CDR3 sequence (DNA): TGTGCCAGCAGTGCCGCTTTGGCCAATCAGCCCCAGCATTTT.

This chain connects TRBV7-9 to TRBJ2-6; TRBD1 matches at 7 bases. Germline CDR1 is SEHNR and CDR2 is FQNEAQ (reference sequence). V lost 5 bases to trimming and J lost 2 bases; unmatched junction nucleotides: 3. This CDR3 spans 15 amino acids. The chain's CDR3 is CASSRDRAGANVLTF. In nucleotides, the CDR3 is TGTGCCAGCAGCCGAGACAGGGCTGGGGCCAACGTCCTGACTTTC.

The rearrangement links TRBV28 to TRBJ1-1; D uncertain. Germline values: CDR1 MDHEN, CDR2 SYDVKM. The CDR3 loop spans 14 amino acids. Trimming took off 2 bases at V and 1 base at J, with 8 bases between the two ends. Here the CDR3 DNA reads TGTGCCAGCAGTTTAACACAGCCGAACACTGAAGCTTTCTTT. Translation: CASSLTQPNTEAFF.

This clone came up once. The rearrangement joins TRBV7-9 to TRBJ1-5; 9 bases line up with TRBD1. With V trimmed by 5 bases and J by 0 bases, 5 bases remained unmatched. The germline gives CDR1 SEHNR, CDR2 FQNEAQ (reference sequence). This CDR3 has 16 residues. CDR3 nucleotides: TGTGCCAGCAGCGTTGGGACAGGGCTTAGCAATCAGCCCCAGCATTTT. Translation gives CASSVGTGLSNQPQHF.

This chain connects TRBV2 to TRBJ1-3; maybe TRBD1 (5 bases). Germline V gene lookup returns CDR1 SNHLY and CDR2 FYNNEI. Trimming stripped 6 bases from V and 5 bases from J, with 8 bases between. This CDR3 has 12 residues. DNA of the CDR3: TGTGCCAGCAGGACAGCCAGAAACACCATATATTTT. It codes for CASRTARNTIYF.

The chain joins TRBV5-1 to TRBJ2-3, with 10 bases lining up with TRBD1. Germline V gives CDR1 SGHRS, CDR2 YFSETQ. The CDR3 has 17 amino acids. After removal of 4 bases from V and 4 bases from J, the junction contained 12 bases not matched to a gene. The CDR3 sequence is CASSLDRGRTVPDTQYF. CDR3 in DNA: TGCGCCAGCAGCCTAGACAGGGGGCGAACAGTCCCAGATACGCAGTATTTT.

The chain links TRBV28 to TRBJ2-6; the D gene is possibly TRBD1 (6 bases). Germline CDR1 reads MDHEN; CDR2 reads SYDVKM. The V and J ends lost 2 bases and 0 bases respectively, with 11 bases between them. This CDR3 has 17 residues. The CDR3 DNA is TGTGCCAGCAGTTTAGTACTAGGGGGCTCTGGGGCCAACGTCCTGACTTTC. The encoded protein is CASSLVLGGSGANVLTF.

The chain recombines TRBV12-5 with TRBJ1-4, with D uncertain. The germline V and J ends were trimmed by 0 bases and 5 bases, with 4 bases remaining between them. The CDR3 sequence is 13 residues long. Germline CDR1 reads LGHNT; CDR2 reads FRNRAP. CDR3 residues: CASGLVANEKLFF. The CDR3 region has the DNA TGTGCTAGTGGTTTGGTAGCGAATGAAAAACTGTTTTTT.

V and J are TRBV20-1 and TRBJ2-5, with D uncertain. V was cut by 4 bases and J by 5 bases, with 5 bases left in between. This CDR3 is 10 amino acids long. Germline-derived CDR1 and CDR2 are DFQATT and SNEGSKA (reference sequence). CDR3 coding DNA: TGCAGTGCTAAACGGGAGACCCAGTACTTC. Translation gives CSAKRETQYF.

This chain connects TRBV2 to TRBJ1-4; 8 bases match TRBD1. Unmatched junction bases numbered 2, after V lost 6 bases and J lost 5 bases. The CDR3 runs to 13 residues. CDR1 SNHLY and CDR2 FYNNEI come from the germline V gene. The CDR3 DNA reads as TGTGCCAGCAGGGACAGGGCGAATGAAAAACTGTTTTTT. It is translated as CASRDRANEKLFF.

This clone was observed once. The rearrangement links TRBV19 to TRBJ1-5; TRBD1 matches 9 bases. The V gene end was trimmed by 5 bases and the J gene end by 1 base; junction bases not matched to a gene: 9. Looked up from germline, CDR1 is LNHDA and CDR2 is SQIVND (reference sequence). The CDR3 is made up of 17 amino acids. The CDR3 region is CASSPNTGGWSNQPQHF. Here the CDR3 DNA reads TGTGCCAGTAGTCCAAATACAGGGGGCTGGAGCAATCAGCCCCAGCATTTT. Full variable domain (remainder filled in from reference TRBV19 and TRBJ1-5): DGGITQSPKYLFRKEGQNVTLSCEQNLNHDAMYWYRQDPGQGLRLIYYSQIVNDFQKGDIAEGYSVSREKKESFPLTVTSAQKNPTAFYLCASSPNTGGWSNQPQHFGDGTRLSIL.

Written as DNA, the CDR3 is TGTGCCAGCAGCTTCCCCGGGGGGGAGACCCAGTACTTC. Protein: CASSFPGGETQYF. The gene calls are TRBV7-6 and TRBJ2-5; TRBD2 matches at 7 bases. The ends lost 3 bases at V and 5 bases at J; junction bases unmatched: 3. CDR1 SGHVS and CDR2 FNYEAQ come from the germline V gene. The CDR3 loop spans 13 amino acids.

This clone has just a few counts. The chain couples TRBV5-6 to TRBJ2-3; the D is unclear. Germline V gene lookup returns CDR1 SGHDT and CDR2 YYEEEE. V lost 4 bases and J 0 bases, leaving 12 bases between the germline ends. This CDR3 region has 15 residues. The CDR3 loop reads CASSVSRGSTDTQYF. The CDR3 coding sequence is TGTGCCAGCAGCGTGTCTAGAGGAAGCACAGATACGCAGTATTTT.

This chain links TRBV30 with TRBJ1-6; D perhaps matches TRBD1 (5 bases). The CDR3 has 12 residues. Between the trimmed V and J ends, which lost 1 base and 7 bases, there was a span of 5 bases. Per germline, CDR1 GTSNPN and CDR2 SVGIG (reference sequence). The CDR3 DNA reads TGTGCCTGGAGTGAGGGGAATTCACCCCTCCACTTT. This gives the protein CAWSEGNSPLHF.

The sample holds one count of this clone. The genes are TRBV5-4 and TRBJ1-1; no clear D gene. Germline CDR1 is SGHNT and CDR2 is YYREEE (reference sequence). Trimming removed 4 bases at V and 5 bases at J, with 15 bases between. CDR3 length: 14 residues. CDR3 nucleotide sequence: TGTGCCAGCAGCGCCGGGGAGGGAGGGACTGAAGCTTTCTTT. Translation: CASSAGEGGTEAFF.

The V call is TRBV10-3, the J call TRBJ1-6; 9 nucleotides match TRBD1. CDR1 is ENHRY, CDR2 SYGVKD, per germline. Unmatched junction bases numbered 6, after V lost 6 bases and J lost 9 bases. The CDR3 is made up of 14 amino acids. CDR3 sequence: CAISGTGGRSPLHF. The CDR3, as DNA: TGTGCCATCAGCGGTACAGGGGGCCGTTCACCCCTCCACTTT.

The CDR3 loop reads CASSEMPGNNSPLHF. DNA for the CDR3: TGTGCCAGCAGTGAAATGCCAGGGAATAATTCACCCCTCCACTTT. The rearrangement links TRBV6-1 to TRBJ1-6, with D perhaps TRBD1 (5 bases). The CDR3 is made up of 15 amino acids. Germline values: CDR1 MNHNS, CDR2 SASEGT. Trimming cost V 2 bases and J 5 bases, with 10 bases left between them.

The chain carries TRBV4-1 and TRBJ2-1; D unclear. The CDR3 covers 13 residues. Trimming pared 0 bases from V and 6 bases from J, leaving 6 bases between. Germline V gene sequence: CDR1 MGHRA, CDR2 YSYEKL. In DNA form, the CDR3 reads TGCGCCAGCAGCCAAGAGTCGGGCAATGAGCAGTTCTTC. It translates to CASSQESGNEQFF.

This clone was detected ten times or more. The chain couples TRBV4-1 to TRBJ1-4; D call uncertain. CDR1 and CDR2 (germline): MGHRA, YSYEKL. Trimming removed 2 bases from V and 8 bases from J, with 21 bases in between. This CDR3 spans 17 amino acids. CDR3 DNA: TGCGCCAGCAGCCAATCCATCGGGCGTCTACAGCGGGAAAAACTGTTTTTT. Amino acids: CASSQSIGRLQREKLFF.

In DNA form, the CDR3 reads TGTGCCAGCAGCTTGCAGGGACTGTCATTGAACTATGGCTACACCTTC. This translates into CASSLQGLSLNYGYTF. V gene TRBV5-5 combines with J gene TRBJ1-2; weak D call: TRBD1 (5 bases). This CDR3 region has 16 residues. V lost 1 base and J 2 bases, leaving 15 bases between the germline ends. CDR1 and CDR2 from the germline V gene are SGHKS and YYEKEE (reference sequence).

This clone showed up just once. The rearrangement uses TRBV6-5 and TRBJ1-5; the match to TRBD1 covers 7 bases. CDR3 length: 13 residues. With V trimmed by 6 bases and J by 5 bases, 4 bases remained unmatched. In germline, CDR1 is MNHEY, CDR2 SVGAGI. The chain's CDR3 is CASSQDRHQPQHF. DNA of the CDR3: TGTGCCAGCAGCCAGGACAGGCATCAGCCCCAGCATTTT.